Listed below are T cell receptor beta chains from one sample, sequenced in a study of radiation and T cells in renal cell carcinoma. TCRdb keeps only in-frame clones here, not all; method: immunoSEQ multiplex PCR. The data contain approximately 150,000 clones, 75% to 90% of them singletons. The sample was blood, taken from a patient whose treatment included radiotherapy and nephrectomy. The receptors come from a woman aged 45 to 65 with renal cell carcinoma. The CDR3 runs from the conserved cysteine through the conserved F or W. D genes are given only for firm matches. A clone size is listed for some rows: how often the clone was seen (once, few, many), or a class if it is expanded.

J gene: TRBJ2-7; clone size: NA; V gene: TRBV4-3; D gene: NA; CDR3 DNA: TGCGCCAGCAGCCAACAGCCGGGACACACCTACGAGCAGTACTTC; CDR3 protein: CASSQQPGHTYEQYF
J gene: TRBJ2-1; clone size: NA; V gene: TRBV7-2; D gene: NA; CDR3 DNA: TGTGCCAGCAGCTTATTCGTGGGGGCGGATGAGCAGTTCTTC; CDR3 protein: CASSLFVGADEQFF
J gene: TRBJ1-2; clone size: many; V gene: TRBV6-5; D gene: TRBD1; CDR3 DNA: TGTGCCAGCAGTTTAATGACAGGGGGAAGGGGCTACACCTTC; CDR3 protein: CASSLMTGGRGYTF
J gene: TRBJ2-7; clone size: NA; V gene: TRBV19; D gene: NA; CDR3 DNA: TGTGCCAGTAGTATACTCGGGGAGACGAGCGACGAGCAGTACTTC; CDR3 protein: CASSILGETSDEQYF
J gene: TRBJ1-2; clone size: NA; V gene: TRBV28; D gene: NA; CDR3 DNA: TGTGCCAGCCTAAACAGATATTATGGCTACACCTTC; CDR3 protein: CASLNRYYGYTF
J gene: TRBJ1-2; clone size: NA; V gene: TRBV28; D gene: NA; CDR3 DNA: TGTGCCAGCAGTTTAGGTGCTAACTATGGCTACACCTTC; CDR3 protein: CASSLGANYGYTF
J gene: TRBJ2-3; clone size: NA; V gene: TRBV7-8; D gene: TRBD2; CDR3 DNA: TGTGCCAGCAGCCCACATAGCGGGCCTAGCACAGATACGCAGTATTTT; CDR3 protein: CASSPHSGPSTDTQYF
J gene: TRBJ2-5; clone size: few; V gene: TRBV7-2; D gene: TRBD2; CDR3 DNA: TGTGCCAGCAGCTTAGTCGGTCGGGGGGGCGGAGAGACCCAGTACTTC; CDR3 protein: CASSLVGRGGGETQYF
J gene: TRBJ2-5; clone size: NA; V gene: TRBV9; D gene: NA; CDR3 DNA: TGTGCCAGCAGCGTAGATGCGGGAACGTACCAAGAGACCCAGTACTTC; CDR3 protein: CASSVDAGTYQETQYF
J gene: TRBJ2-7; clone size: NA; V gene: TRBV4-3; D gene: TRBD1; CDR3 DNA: TGCGCCAGCAGCCAAGATGCAGGGGGCATTCCCTACGAGCAGTACTTC; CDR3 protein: CASSQDAGGIPYEQYF
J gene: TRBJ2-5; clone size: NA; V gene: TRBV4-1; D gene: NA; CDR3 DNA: TGCGCCAGCAGCCAGGATGGGACGGTGACCCAGTACTTC; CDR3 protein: CASSQDGTVTQYF
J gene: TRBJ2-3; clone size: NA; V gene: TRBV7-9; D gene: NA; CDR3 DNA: TGTGCCAGCAGCTTAGTAAGGGACCGCTTATATTTT; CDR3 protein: CASSLVRDRLYF
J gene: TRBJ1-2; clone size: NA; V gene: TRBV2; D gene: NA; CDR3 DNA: TGTGCCAGCAGGTCCAGGGGCCAAGGAGACCTGGGCTACACCTTC; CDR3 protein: CASRSRGQGDLGYTF
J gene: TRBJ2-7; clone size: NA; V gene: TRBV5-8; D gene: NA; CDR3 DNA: TGTGCCAGCAGCTTGGGAGGGGCAGGTCTCTCCTACGAGCAGTACTTC; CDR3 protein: CASSLGGAGLSYEQYF
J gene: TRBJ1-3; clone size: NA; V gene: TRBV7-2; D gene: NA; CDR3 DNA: TGTGCCAGCAGCCCGCATAGGGATGGAAACACCATATATTTT; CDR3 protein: CASSPHRDGNTIYF
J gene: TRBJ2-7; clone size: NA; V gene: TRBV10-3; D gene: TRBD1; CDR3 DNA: TGTGCCATCAGTGAGATACTAGGACAGGGGTTCAACGAGCAGTACTTC; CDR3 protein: CAISEILGQGFNEQYF
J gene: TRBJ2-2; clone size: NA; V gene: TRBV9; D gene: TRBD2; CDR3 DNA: TGTGCCAGCAGCGTGGCGGGGGGGTACACCGGGGAGCTGTTTTTT; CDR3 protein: CASSVAGGYTGELFF
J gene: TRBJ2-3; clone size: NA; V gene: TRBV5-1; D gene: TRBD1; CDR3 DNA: TGCGCCAGCAGCCTGGGACAGGGTCTCACAGATACGCAGTATTTT; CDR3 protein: CASSLGQGLTDTQYF
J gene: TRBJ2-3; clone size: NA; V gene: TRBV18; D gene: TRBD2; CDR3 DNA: TGTGCCAGCTCACCACCGACTAGCGGGGGCGCAGATACGCAGTATTTT; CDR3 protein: CASSPPTSGGADTQYF
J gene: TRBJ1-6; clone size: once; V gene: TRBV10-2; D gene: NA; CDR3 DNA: TGCGCCAGCAGTCACGGAACAGCAAGCTCCTATAATTCACCCCTCCACTTT; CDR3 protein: CASSHGTASSYNSPLHF
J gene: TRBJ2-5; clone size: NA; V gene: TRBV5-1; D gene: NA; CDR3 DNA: TGCGCCAGCAGCTTGGAGGACGGGAGCATAGGCCAAGAGACCCAGTACTTC; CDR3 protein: CASSLEDGSIGQETQYF
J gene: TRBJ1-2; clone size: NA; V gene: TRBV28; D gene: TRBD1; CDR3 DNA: TGTGCCAGCAGTTCGGACCCAGGGACAGGGAGTGGCTACACCTTC; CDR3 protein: CASSSDPGTGSGYTF
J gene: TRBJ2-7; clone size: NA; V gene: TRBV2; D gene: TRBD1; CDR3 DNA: TGTGCCAGCAGTGGGGGGACAGTTTCCTACGAGCAGTACTTC; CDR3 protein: CASSGGTVSYEQYF
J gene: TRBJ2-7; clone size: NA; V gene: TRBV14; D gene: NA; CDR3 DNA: TGTGCCAGCAGCCAAGATACGGGCACAGCGTCCGAGCAGTACTTC; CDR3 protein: CASSQDTGTASEQYF
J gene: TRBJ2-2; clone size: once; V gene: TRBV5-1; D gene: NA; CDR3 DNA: TGCGCCAGCAGCTTGACCAGCGAGAACACCGGGGAGCTGTTTTTT; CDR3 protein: CASSLTSENTGELFF
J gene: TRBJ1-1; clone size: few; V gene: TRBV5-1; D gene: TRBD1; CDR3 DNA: TGCGCCAGCAGCTCTGGACAGGGGACTGAAGCTTTCTTT; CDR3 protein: CASSSGQGTEAFF
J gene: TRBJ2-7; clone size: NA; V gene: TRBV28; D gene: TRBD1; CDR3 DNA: TGTGCCAGCAGGCGTACGGGACAGGGGACCTACGAGCAGTACTTC; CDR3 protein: CASRRTGQGTYEQYF
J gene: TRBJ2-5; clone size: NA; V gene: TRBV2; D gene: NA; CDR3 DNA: TGTGCCAGCAGTGACCAGGGCAACCAAGAGACCCAGTACTTC; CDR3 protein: CASSDQGNQETQYF
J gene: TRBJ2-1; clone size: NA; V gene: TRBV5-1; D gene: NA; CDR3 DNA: TGCGCCAGCAGCCCAGAACTGGGGTACAATGAGCAGTTCTTC; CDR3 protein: CASSPELGYNEQFF
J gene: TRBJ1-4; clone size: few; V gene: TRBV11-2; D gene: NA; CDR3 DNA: TGTGCCAGCAGCTTAGCGGAGAATGAAAAACTGTTTTTT; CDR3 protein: CASSLAENEKLFF
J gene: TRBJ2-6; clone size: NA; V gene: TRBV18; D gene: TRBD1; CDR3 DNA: TGTGCCAGCTCACCAGACAGGGGGACTTTTCCTGGGGCCAACGTCCTGACTTTC; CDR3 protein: CASSPDRGTFPGANVLTF
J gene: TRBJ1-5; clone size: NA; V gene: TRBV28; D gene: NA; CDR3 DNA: TGTGCCAGCAGTACCGGTGGAGGGGCTTCGGAGCCCCAGCATTTT; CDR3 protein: CASSTGGGASEPQHF
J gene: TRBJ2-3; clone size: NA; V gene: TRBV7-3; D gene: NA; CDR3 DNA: TGTGCCAGCAGCCCCTCCGGGGACACAGATACGCAGTATTTT; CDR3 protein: CASSPSGDTDTQYF
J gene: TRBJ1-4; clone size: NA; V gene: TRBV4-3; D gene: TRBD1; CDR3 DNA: TGCGCCAGCAGCCAAGAGACAGGGGGGATCAGACTGTTTTTT; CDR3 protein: CASSQETGGIRLFF
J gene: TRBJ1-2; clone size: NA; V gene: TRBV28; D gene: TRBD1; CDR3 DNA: TGTGCCAGCAGTGAACAGGGGGAAACATTTCGTCTCTGGGGCTACACCTTC; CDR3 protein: CASSEQGETFRLWGYTF
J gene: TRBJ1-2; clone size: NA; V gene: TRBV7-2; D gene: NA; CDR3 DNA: TGTGCCAGCAGCTTAGCCGATGGCTACACCTTC; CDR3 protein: CASSLADGYTF
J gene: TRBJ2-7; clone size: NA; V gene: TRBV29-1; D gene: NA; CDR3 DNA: TGCAGCGTGGGGACTGTCGATGACGAGCAGTACTTC; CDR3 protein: CSVGTVDDEQYF
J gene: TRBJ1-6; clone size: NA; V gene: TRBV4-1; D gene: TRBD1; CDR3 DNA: TGCGCCAGCAGCCAAGAGGGACAGGTTGGTGATTCACCCCTCCACTTT; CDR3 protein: CASSQEGQVGDSPLHF
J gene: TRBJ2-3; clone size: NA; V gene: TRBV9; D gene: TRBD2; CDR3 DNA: TGTGCCAGCAGCCTAACCGGGACTAGCGGGTCCTCATACACAGATACGCAGTATTTT; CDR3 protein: CASSLTGTSGSSYTDTQYF